The 11 T cell receptor beta chains given below trace back to one sample, sequenced in a study of post-analysis software for immune sequencing data. Sequencing libraries made from TCR beta cDNA carried unique molecular identifiers. Each CDR3 protein gets one entry after TCRdb re-called the PCR reads with MiXCR. The table has some 450,000 distinct CDR3 sequences, around 40% seen once. These TCRs are of unknown antigen specificity. Overall study results and limits: In patients, TRBV5-6, TRBV5-1 and TRBV20-1 belonged to roughly 5 TRBV segments found more frequently than in controls.

Sequencing input: blood. The receptors here all came from a girl under 18 with multiple sclerosis.

V is TRBV12-3 or TRBV12-4 and J is TRBJ1-2; tentative D call: TRBD1 (5 bases). CDR3 length: 12 residues. Trimming took off 6 bases at V and 8 bases at J, with 13 bases between the two ends. CDR3 protein: CASRSLGRGYTF. The CDR3 DNA sequence: TGTGCCAGCAGGAGTCTGGGGCGCGGCTACACCTTC.

J is TRBJ2-1 and V is TRBV6-2 or TRBV6-3, with 8 nucleotides matching TRBD2. The CDR3 covers 15 residues. Losses at the gene ends were 6 bases for V and 6 bases for J; bases not matched to a gene: 10. The germline V gene has CDR1 MNHEY and CDR2 SVGEGT. The CDR3 sequence: CASSPLGGAGNEQFF. The CDR3 DNA sequence: TGTGCCAGCAGCCCCCTCGGGGGGGCAGGCAATGAGCAGTTCTTC.

The J gene is TRBJ2-4, the V gene TRBV2, with D unclear. This CDR3 contains 13 residues. Trimming cost V 9 bases and J 2 bases, with 11 bases left between them. Germline V gene data show CDR1 as SNHLY and CDR2 as FYNNEI. DNA for the CDR3: TGTGCCAGTAGAGTGGGCCCCAAAAACATTCAGTACTTC. This gives the protein CASRVGPKNIQYF.

This chain links TRBV6-6 with TRBJ2-7, with D perhaps TRBD1 or TRBD2 (5 bases each). V was trimmed by 2 bases and J by 4 bases, leaving 15 bases between them. In germline, CDR1 is MNHNY, CDR2 SVGAGI (reference sequence). The CDR3 has 15 residues. CDR3 bases: TGTGCCAGCAGTTACGAGCGGAACAGGAAATACGAGCAGTACTTC. Its protein is CASSYERNRKYEQYF.

The chain has TRBV7-9 and TRBJ1-4, with D maybe TRBD1 (6 bases). Germline CDR1 reads SEHNR; CDR2 reads FQNEAQ (reference sequence). CDR3 size: 15 residues. The V gene lost 4 bases and the J gene lost 8 bases, with 17 bases spanning the gap. The CDR3 DNA reads TGTGCCAGCAGCTCGCGGGGGCTCTTTTACGAAAAACTGTTTTTT. Translated, it gives CASSSRGLFYEKLFF.

The DNA of the CDR3 is TGTGCCAGCAGCCTAACCAGGACTAGCGGCTCCTACGAGCAGTACTTC. Protein product: CASSLTRTSGSYEQYF. This rearrangement joins TRBV7-9 to TRBJ2-7; 10 bases are a match to TRBD2. Germline V gene lookup returns CDR1 SEHNR and CDR2 FQNEAQ (reference sequence). The J segment lost 0 bases and the V segment lost 5 bases, leaving 7 bases of the junction unmatched. The CDR3 consists of 16 residues.

This clonotype came up once. The chain joins TRBV5-1 to TRBJ2-1, with a possible D match to TRBD1 (6 bases). The CDR3 extends over 15 amino acids. Looked up from germline, CDR1 is SGHRS and CDR2 is YFSETQ. With 2 bases removed from V and 3 bases from J, the gap between germline ends came to 12 bases. CDR3: CASSLGDIYYNEQFF. The CDR3, as DNA: TGCGCCAGCAGCTTAGGGGACATCTACTACAATGAGCAGTTCTTC.

This clonotype was observed a few times. The rearrangement links TRBV6-5 to TRBJ1-2, with D possibly being TRBD1 (5 bases). In germline, CDR1 is MNHEY, CDR2 SVGAGI. CDR3 size: 18 residues. Trimming pared 0 bases from V and 6 bases from J, leaving 23 bases between. CDR3: CASSYSMEGLVRGDGYTF. The CDR3 nucleotides are TGTGCCAGCAGTTACTCAATGGAGGGGTTGGTGAGGGGCGATGGCTACACCTTC.

This chain connects TRBV18 to TRBJ2-5, with no clear D. This CDR3 has 13 residues. The germline V gene encodes CDR1 KGHSH and CDR2 LQKENI. V lost 0 bases and J 3 bases, leaving 5 bases between the germline ends. The CDR3 loop reads CASSPPVEETQYF. CDR3 bases: TGTGCCAGCTCACCACCCGTGGAAGAGACCCAGTACTTC.

This clonotype has more than one count but fewer than ten. V and J are TRBV12-3 or TRBV12-4 and TRBJ1-2, with D maybe TRBD1 (5 bases). CDR3 length: 14 amino acids. V lost 1 base, J lost 8 bases, and 14 bases lay in between. Written as DNA, the CDR3 is TGTGCCAGCAGTTTAGGGGGTGGGACGATCGGCTACACCTTC. Translation gives CASSLGGGTIGYTF.

The chain joins TRBV6-6 to TRBJ2-7, with D unresolved. Trimming removed 0 bases at V and 2 bases at J, with 8 bases between. This CDR3 is built from 14 residues. Germline CDR1 and CDR2: MNHNY and SVGAGI (reference sequence). The CDR3 loop is CASSYSLQTYEQYF. The CDR3 DNA reads TGTGCCAGCAGTTACTCACTACAGACCTACGAGCAGTACTTC.